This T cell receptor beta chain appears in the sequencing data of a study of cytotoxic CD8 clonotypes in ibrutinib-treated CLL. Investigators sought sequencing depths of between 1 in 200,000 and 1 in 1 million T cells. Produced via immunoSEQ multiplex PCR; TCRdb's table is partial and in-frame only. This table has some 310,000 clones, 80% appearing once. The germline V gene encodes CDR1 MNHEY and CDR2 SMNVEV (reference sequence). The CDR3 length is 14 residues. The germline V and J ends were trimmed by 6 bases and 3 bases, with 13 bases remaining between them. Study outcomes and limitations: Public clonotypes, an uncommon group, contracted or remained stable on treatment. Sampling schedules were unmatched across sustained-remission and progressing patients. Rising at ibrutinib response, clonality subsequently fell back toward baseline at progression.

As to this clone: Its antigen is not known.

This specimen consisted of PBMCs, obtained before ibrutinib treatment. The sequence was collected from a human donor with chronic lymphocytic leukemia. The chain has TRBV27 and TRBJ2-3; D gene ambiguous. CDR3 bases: TGTGCCAGCAGCCTAATTGAGACTACAGATACGCAGTATTTT. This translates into CASSLIETTDTQYF.